This T cell receptor (beta chain) is drawn from a study of blood T cell repertoires in COVID-19. Germline V gene lookup returns CDR1 SGHTA and CDR2 FQGNSA. The junction had 10 bases not matched to a gene; V was cut back by 5 bases and J by 3 bases. CDR3 length: 15 amino acids. As originally analysed: Cell counts per sample came from amplifying reference gene primers. The protocol was immunoSEQ multiplex PCR, while the TCRdb copy is restricted to in-frame clones and leaves out a portion. V, J and clone size reflect that table, while D and trimming were determined from the DNA. The table shows over 150,000 clones, with 83% occurring only once.

The receptor comes from a woman between 70 and 85 years old with COVID-19, enrolled during active disease. The sample consisted of peripheral blood. This chain joins TRBV7-2 and TRBJ2-7; 7 bases map to TRBD1. The CDR3 DNA reads TGTGCCAGCAGCCCAAGACAGGGACCTCTCTACGAGCAGTACTTC. Amino acids: CASSPRQGPLYEQYF.